The clone carrying this T cell receptor beta chain has at least ten counts. Antigen specificity is unknown. The time point: persistent/refractory GD, antithyroid drugs over 5 years with positive TRAb. PBMCs were the source of the RNA used for TCR sequencing. As a group, patients came from one endocrinology department in Xi'an, China. V lost 5 bases, J lost 6 bases, and 4 bases stayed unmatched. The germline CDR1 and CDR2 sequences are WSHSY and SAAADI. CDR3 length: 13 residues. With iRepertoire HTBI primers and Arm-PCR of CDR3 regions, TCR beta libraries were built. TCRdb re-analysed the multiplex PCR reads in MiXCR, keeping a single row per CDR3 protein. The sample yields a few hundred thousand distinct CDR3 sequences, roughly 25% seen once. The data originate from a study of regulatory T cells in long-lasting Graves disease. Regarding the study as a whole: Possibly, too few samples lowered accuracy.

The chain is built from TRBV10-2 and TRBJ2-7; TRBD1 agrees at 10 bases. Sequenced material: peripheral blood mononuclear cells (PBMCs), taken when the disease was refractory, from a patient treated with antithyroid drugs. This receptor was taken from a woman aged 40 to 50 with Graves disease. The CDR3 sequence: CASSTGTGVEQYF. For the CDR3, the DNA is TGCGCCAGCAGTACCGGGACAGGGGTCGAGCAGTACTTC.